A single sample is the source of the 16 T cell receptor beta chains below, sequenced in a study of molecular identifiers for immune sequencing clone quantification. TCRdb reprocessed the PCR reads with MiXCR, giving one entry per CDR3 protein. Of roughly 100,000 distinct CDR3 sequences in the sample, around 30% were seen once. What was sequenced was naive CD8+ T cells from blood, with Jurkat cell RNA spiked in. Specified subset: FACS-sorted CD8+CD4-CCR7+CD45RA+ naive T cells. The receptors here all came from a human donor in good health. Some libraries in this study had Jurkat cell RNA spiked in.

To note about this clonotype: A much larger clone differs from this one at a single base, so this may be a read error. The chain is built from TRBV4-1 and TRBJ2-5, with 9 bases matching TRBD2. The V gene end was trimmed by 10 bases and the J gene end by 5 bases; junction bases not matched to a gene: 5. From germline, CDR1 is MGHRA and CDR2 YSYEKL. This CDR3 is built from 12 residues. CDR3: CATSGTHETQYF. Written as DNA, the CDR3 is TGCGCCACTAGCGGGACACATGAGACCCAGTACTTC.

This clonotype was observed at least ten times. The rearrangement joins TRBV29-1 to TRBJ2-1; 7 bases line up with TRBD1. Germline trimming cut 4 bases from V and 1 base from J; bases unmatched to any gene: 7. This CDR3 region has 15 residues. CDR1 SQVTM and CDR2 ANQGSEA come from the germline V gene. The CDR3 here is CSVGTGRRSYNEQFF. In nucleotides, the CDR3 is TGCAGCGTTGGGACAGGACGGAGGTCCTACAATGAGCAGTTCTTC.

At least ten counts were recorded for this clonotype. The CDR3 sequence: CAISAGTGDGYTF. The CDR3 coding sequence is TGTGCCATCAGTGCCGGGACCGGAGATGGCTACACCTTC. This chain joins TRBV10-3 and TRBJ1-2; tentative D call: TRBD1 (5 bases). The CDR3 extends over 13 amino acids. The V gene's germline CDR1 is ENHRY and CDR2 SYGVKD. Between the trimmed V and J ends, which lost 4 bases and 6 bases, there was a span of 12 bases.

With regard to this clonotype: This may be a read error, as it is one base from a much larger clone. The V and J genes are TRBV13 and TRBJ1-1, with D perhaps TRBD1 (5 bases). Trimming shortened V by 2 bases and J by 6 bases, and 10 bases separated the two germline ends. The CDR3 loop spans 13 amino acids. In germline, CDR1 is PRHDT, CDR2 FYEKMQ (reference sequence). CDR3 bases: TGTGCCAGCAGCTTACAGGGCTTCGCTGAAGCTTTCTTT. Protein sequence: CASSLQGFAEAFF. The full variable domain, in which reference TRBV13 and TRBJ1-1 provide the parts outside the CDR3, is AAGVIQSPRHLIKEKRETATLKCYPIPRHDTVYWYQQGPGQDPQFLISFYEKMQSDKGSIPDRFSAQQFSDYHSELNMSSLELGDSALYFCASSLQGFAEAFFGQGTRLTVV.

This chain links TRBV6-2 or TRBV6-3 with TRBJ1-2, with D perhaps matching TRBD1 (6 bases). Looked up from germline, CDR1 is MNHEY and CDR2 is SVGEGT. The CDR3 totals 19 residues. Deletions cut 5 bases from V and 3 bases from J, with 28 bases between. In DNA form, the CDR3 reads TGTGCCAGCAGTGACTACACGACAGGCGTGCGGGGAATGGACTATGGCTACACCTTC. It specifies CASSDYTTGVRGMDYGYTF.

Regarding this clonotype: A read error may explain this, as a much larger clone is one base away. This sequence joins TRBV6-2 or TRBV6-3 and TRBJ2-3, with TRBD2 matching 7 bases. Trimming at V came to 10 bases and at J to 4 bases, leaving 11 bases not matched to a gene. The CDR3 sequence is 14 residues long. From germline, CDR1 is MNHEY and CDR2 SVGEGT. CDR3 bases: TGTGCCACCAATGACCAGCGGGAACCAGATACGCAGTATTTT. Protein: CATNDQREPDTQYF.

This clonotype has only a few counts. This sequence joins TRBV9 and TRBJ2-2, with 7 bases identical to TRBD1. The length of the CDR3 is 17 residues. From germline, CDR1 is SGDLS and CDR2 YYNGEE. V was clipped by 6 bases and J by 1 base; unmatched bases: 12. The CDR3 DNA reads as TGTGCCAGCAAAGAGGACAGGAATGCGAGGAACACCGGGGAGCTGTTTTTT. Translation gives CASKEDRNARNTGELFF.

As to this clonotype: Being one base from a much bigger clone, this may be a read error. This chain connects TRBV2 to TRBJ1-5; 7 bases line up with TRBD1. CDR3 length: 12 amino acids. Germline V gene sequence: CDR1 SNHLY, CDR2 FYNNEI. Written as DNA, the CDR3 is TGTGCCAGCTGTGAAGGGGGCACGCCCCAGCATTTT. Its translation: CASCEGGTPQHF.

There are a few counts of this clonotype. The junction departs from germline at one end; a sequencing error may be responsible. This sequence joins TRBV5-3 and TRBJ1-1, with a possible D match to TRBD1 (6 bases). TRBV5-3 is known as an ORF, though its function is uncertain. This CDR3 is 15 amino acids long. The CDR3 loop is CASSSPTGMNTEAFF. In nucleotides, the CDR3 is TGTGCCAGCAGCTCACCGACAGGAATGAACACTGAAGCTTTCTTT.

The V call is TRBV19, the J call TRBJ1-1; 7 positions agree with TRBD1. Trimming removed 3 bases from V and 7 bases from J; junction bases left unmatched: 8. The CDR3 extends over 14 amino acids. CDR1 is LNHDA and CDR2 is SQIVND in the germline V gene (reference sequence). The CDR3 loop reads CASSIWDSQVEAFF. The CDR3 DNA follows: TGTGCCAGTAGTATTTGGGACAGTCAAGTTGAAGCTTTCTTT. The whole variable domain, filled in from reference TRBV19 and TRBJ1-1, reads DGGITQSPKYLFRKEGQNVTLSCEQNLNHDAMYWYRQDPGQGLRLIYYSQIVNDFQKGDIAEGYSVSREKKESFPLTVTSAQKNPTAFYLCASSIWDSQVEAFFGQGTRLTVV.

As concerns this clonotype: Since a much larger clone is just one base distant, this may be a read error. The chain couples TRBV5-1 to TRBJ1-1; D gene ambiguous. The V gene's germline CDR1 is SGHRS and CDR2 YFSETQ. This CDR3 comprises 16 residues. The CDR3 loop reads CTSSLDVEMANTEAFF. CDR3 DNA sequence: TGCACCAGCAGCTTGGATGTTGAGATGGCTAACACTGAAGCTTTCTTT.

The rearrangement joins TRBV5-5 to TRBJ2-6; 7 bases are shared with TRBD1. The CDR3 length is 20 residues. V dropped 0 bases and J dropped 2; count of bases not matched to a gene: 14. CDR1 SGHKS and CDR2 YYEKEE come from the germline V gene (reference sequence). The CDR3: CASSLEWGTTGSAGANVLTF. In DNA form, the CDR3 reads TGTGCCAGCAGCTTGGAGTGGGGGACGACAGGGAGCGCTGGGGCCAACGTCCTGACTTTC.

Notes on this clonotype: Sequence at one end of the junction differs from germline and may be a read error. J is TRBJ2-1 and V is TRBV12-3 or TRBV12-4; D is possibly TRBD2 (6 bases). CDR3 length: 13 amino acids. The CDR3 bases are TGTGCCGGCAGAGTGGAGGGGTGGAATGAGCAGTTCTTC. Amino acid sequence: CAGRVEGWNEQFF.

The chain has TRBV28 and TRBJ2-4, with 7 bases that match TRBD2. Trimming at V came to 6 bases and at J to 11 bases, leaving 13 bases not matched to a gene. The CDR3 is 14 residues long. Germline V gene sequence: CDR1 MDHEN, CDR2 SYDVKM. The CDR3: CASRLELAAGVQYF. CDR3 sequence (DNA): TGTGCCAGCAGATTAGAATTGGCGGCGGGAGTTCAGTACTTC.

As concerns this clonotype: A read error may be the cause here, since a much bigger clone is one base away. For the CDR3, the DNA is TGTGCCACCAGCAGAGTCTTAGAGCCCCAGTACTTC. It translates to CATSRVLEPQYF. This chain connects TRBV15 to TRBJ2-5, with unresolved D. This CDR3 has 12 amino acids. Germline-derived CDR1 and CDR2 are LNHNV and YYDKDF (reference sequence).

The V and J genes are TRBV24-1 and TRBJ2-1; D is possibly TRBD1 (5 bases). Germline CDR1 reads KGHDR; CDR2 reads SFDVKD. Trimming cost V 4 bases and J 6 bases, with 18 bases left between them. The CDR3 runs 16 residues. DNA for the CDR3: TGTGCCACCAGTGACCCCTCCAGGGATACCGGCAATGAGCAGTTCTTC. Protein sequence: CATSDPSRDTGNEQFF.